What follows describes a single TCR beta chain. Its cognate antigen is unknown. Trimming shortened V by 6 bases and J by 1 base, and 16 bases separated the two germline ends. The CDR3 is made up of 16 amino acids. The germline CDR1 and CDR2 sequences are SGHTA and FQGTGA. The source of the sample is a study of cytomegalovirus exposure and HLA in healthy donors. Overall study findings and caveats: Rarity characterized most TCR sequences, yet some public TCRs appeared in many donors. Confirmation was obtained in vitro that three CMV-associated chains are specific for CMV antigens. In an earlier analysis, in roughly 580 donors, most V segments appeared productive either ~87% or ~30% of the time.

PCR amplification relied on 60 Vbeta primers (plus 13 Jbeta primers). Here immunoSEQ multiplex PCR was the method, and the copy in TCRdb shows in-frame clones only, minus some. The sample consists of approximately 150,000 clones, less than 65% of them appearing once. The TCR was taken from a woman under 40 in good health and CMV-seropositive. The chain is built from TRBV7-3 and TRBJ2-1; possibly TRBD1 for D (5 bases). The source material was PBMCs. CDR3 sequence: CASRQKNRQSYNEQFF. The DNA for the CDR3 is TGTGCCAGCAGACAAAAAAACCGACAGTCCTACAATGAGCAGTTCTTC.